This T cell receptor beta chain comes out of a study of chemoradiotherapy in HPV16-positive cancers. Study in general: Candidate HPV-specific clones and shared TCR motifs came from a couple of HPV16-positive patients.

Germline CDR1 is LGHNA and CDR2 is YNFKEQ. CDR3 length: 14 residues. Unmatched junction bases numbered 3, after V lost 3 bases and J lost 5 bases. Clones were read by immunoSEQ multiplex PCR, and TCRdb kept only the in-frame ones, dropping some. The sample gives tens of thousands of clones, about 91% of which show up once; roughly a fifth is in the top ten. Regarding the study as a whole: Functional assays defining HPV-specific T cells used only a couple of HPV16-positive patients.

A word on this clone: The antigen remains undetermined.

The chain combines TRBV4-2 with TRBJ1-4; 7 bases agree with TRBD1. The receptor's source is a human donor with HPV-associated anogenital cancer. This specimen was blood, taken from a patient who underwent chemoradiotherapy. Here the CDR3 reads CASSQGQSNEKLFF. Here the CDR3 DNA reads TGTGCCAGCAGCCAGGGACAGTCGAATGAAAAACTGTTTTTT.